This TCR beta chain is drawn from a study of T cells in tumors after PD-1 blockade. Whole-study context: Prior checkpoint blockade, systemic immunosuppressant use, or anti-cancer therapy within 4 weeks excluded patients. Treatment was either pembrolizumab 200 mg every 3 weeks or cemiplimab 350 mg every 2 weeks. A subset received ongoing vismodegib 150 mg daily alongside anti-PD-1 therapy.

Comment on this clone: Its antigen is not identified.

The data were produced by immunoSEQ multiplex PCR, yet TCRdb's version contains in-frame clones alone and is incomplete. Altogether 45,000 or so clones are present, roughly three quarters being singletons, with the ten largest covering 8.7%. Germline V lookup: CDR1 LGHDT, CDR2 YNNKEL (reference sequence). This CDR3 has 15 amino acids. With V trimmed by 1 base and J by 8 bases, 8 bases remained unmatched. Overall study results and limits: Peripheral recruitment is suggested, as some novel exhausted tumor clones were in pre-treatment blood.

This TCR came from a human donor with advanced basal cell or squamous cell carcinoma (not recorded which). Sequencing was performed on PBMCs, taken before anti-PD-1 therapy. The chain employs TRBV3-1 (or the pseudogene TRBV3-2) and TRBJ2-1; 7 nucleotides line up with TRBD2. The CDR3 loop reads CASSQGSGFGYEQFF. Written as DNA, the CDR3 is TGTGCCAGCAGCCAAGGTAGCGGGTTTGGTTATGAGCAGTTCTTC.